The next 12 T cell receptor beta chains were all read from a single sample in a study of graft-versus-host responses after intestinal transplantation. Their specific antigens are unknown. Method: immunoSEQ multiplex PCR; TCRdb's copy keeps in-frame clones and lacks some. There are 70,000 to 100,000 clones in the sample; about 88% occur only once, and under 0.4% lies in the top ten. The source was unstimulated CD4+ T cells sorted from spleen or lymph node cells, collected before intestinal transplant. The source of these receptors is a human donor who received an intestinal transplant.

The chain is built from TRBV19 and TRBJ1-2; D unresolved. Germline V gives CDR1 LNHDA, CDR2 SQIVND (reference sequence). Trimming took off 1 base at V and 4 bases at J, with 13 bases between the two ends. CDR3 length: 15 residues. CDR3 nucleotide sequence: TGTGCCAGTAGTATAGTTAACAGAGACGTCTATGGCTACACCTTC. As protein: CASSIVNRDVYGYTF. The full variable domain, in which reference TRBV19 and TRBJ1-2 provide the parts outside the CDR3, is DGGITQSPKYLFRKEGQNVTLSCEQNLNHDAMYWYRQDPGQGLRLIYYSQIVNDFQKGDIAEGYSVSREKKESFPLTVTSAQKNPTAFYLCASSIVNRDVYGYTFGSGTRLTVV.

This chain joins TRBV5-4 and TRBJ2-7; 7 positions match TRBD1. Germline V CDR1 and CDR2: SGHNT, YYREEE (reference sequence). V dropped 0 bases and J dropped 4; count of bases not matched to a gene: 4. CDR3 length equals 14 residues. The CDR3: CASSLGPTGYEQYF. The CDR3 DNA is TGTGCCAGCAGCTTGGGGCCGACAGGGTACGAGCAGTACTTC.

The gene calls are TRBV28 and TRBJ1-3; 8 bases align to TRBD1. Per the germline V gene, CDR1 is MDHEN and CDR2 is SYDVKM. The CDR3 has 15 residues. Losses at the gene ends were 6 bases for V and 3 bases for J; bases not matched to a gene: 7. The CDR3 region is CASRRQGYGGNTIYF. CDR3 coding DNA: TGTGCCAGCAGGAGACAGGGGTATGGTGGAAACACCATATATTTT. The variable domain in full, completed from reference TRBV28 and TRBJ1-3, reads DVKVTQSSRYLVKRTGEKVFLECVQDMDHENMFWYRQDPGLGLRLIYFSYDVKMKEKGDIPEGYSVSREKKERFSLILESASTNQTSMYLCASRRQGYGGNTIYFGEGSWLTVV.

The rearrangement links TRBV1 to TRBJ2-7; whether TRBD2, the table's D call, matches the DNA was not checked. TRBV1 is termed a pseudogene. The CDR3 runs to 17 residues. The CDR3 loop is CTSTPGTSGRSSYEQYF. CDR3 bases: TGCACCAGTACCCCCGGGACTAGCGGGAGGAGCTCCTACGAGCAGTACTTC.

The chain carries TRBV19 and TRBJ1-2, with D possibly being TRBD1 (5 bases). Germline V gives CDR1 LNHDA, CDR2 SQIVND (reference sequence). The length of the CDR3 is 17 residues. The V end was cut by 4 bases, the J end by 8 bases, with 26 bases between. In DNA, the CDR3 is TGTGCCAGTAGTAGTACGCGGTACTCGCTCAGGGATAGAGGCTACACCTTC. It encodes CASSSTRYSLRDRGYTF.

The table lists this clone with a few counts. The chain links TRBV7-9 to TRBJ2-2; D might be TRBD2 (5 bases). Germline V lookup: CDR1 SEHNR, CDR2 FQNEAQ (reference sequence). CDR3 length: 17 amino acids. V was cut by 4 bases and J by 0 bases, with 15 bases left in between. The DNA for the CDR3 is TGTGCCAGCAGCTCACCCCGGGGAAACGCGAACACCGGGGAGCTGTTTTTT. Translated, it gives CASSSPRGNANTGELFF.

This clone is deemed medium-sized. The sample contains more than one DNA sequence encoding this CDR3. The V and J genes are TRBV5-1 and TRBJ1-1, with D possibly being TRBD1 (6 bases). The CDR3 runs 14 residues. CDR1 and CDR2 (germline): SGHRS, YFSETQ. V lost 3 bases to trimming and J lost 1 base, with 10 bases between them. CDR3 DNA: TGCGCCAGCAGCTCTGGACAGCCGAACACTGAAGCTTTCTTT. It codes for CASSSGQPNTEAFF.

The chain has TRBV11-3 and TRBJ1-3; TRBD1 is a possible D gene (5 bases). The V end lost 3 bases, the J end lost 0 bases, and 12 bases lay between the germline ends. This CDR3 spans 16 amino acids. Per germline, CDR1 SGHNT and CDR2 YENEEA. This CDR3 is CASSFYQGSSGNTIYF. The CDR3 nucleotides are TGTGCCAGCAGCTTTTACCAGGGATCCTCTGGAAACACCATATATTTT. Full variable domain (missing parts from reference TRBV11-3 and TRBJ1-3): EAGVVQSPRYKIIEKKQPVAFWCNPISGHNTLYWYLQNLGQGPELLIRYENEEAVDDSQLPKDRFSAERLKGVDSTLKIQPAELGDSAVYLCASSFYQGSSGNTIYFGEGSWLTVV.

This clone has a single count. The rearrangement joins TRBV2 to TRBJ2-7; maybe TRBD1 (6 bases). CDR3 length: 14 amino acids. Germline V CDR1 and CDR2: SNHLY, FYNNEI. Trimming cost V 3 bases and J 6 bases, with 15 bases left between them. The CDR3 DNA follows: TGTGCCAGCAGTGAGACAGGAGGTCACTCCGAGCAGTACTTC. It specifies CASSETGGHSEQYF.

The J gene is TRBJ1-2, the V gene TRBV7-2, with D possibly matching TRBD1 (5 bases). V was trimmed by 5 bases and J by 6 bases, leaving 22 bases between them. The CDR3 runs 16 residues. Germline assignment: CDR1 SGHTA and CDR2 FQGNSA. CDR3 amino acids: CASSQPSGRVYDGYTF. CDR3 nucleotides: TGTGCCAGCAGCCAGCCCTCGGGCAGGGTCTATGATGGCTACACCTTC.

The rearrangement uses TRBV4-1 and TRBJ2-3; D may be TRBD2 (7 bases). V shed 0 bases and J shed 0 bases, with 10 bases lying between them. Germline V CDR1 and CDR2: MGHRA, YSYEKL. This CDR3 is 16 amino acids long. The CDR3 spells CASSQDRGASTDTQYF. DNA for the CDR3: TGCGCCAGCAGCCAAGATCGGGGGGCTAGCACAGATACGCAGTATTTT.

V and J are TRBV30 and TRBJ2-3; D is unclear. Germline CDR1 GTSNPN, CDR2 SVGIG (reference sequence). V lost 4 bases to trimming and J lost 0 bases, with 2 bases between them. The CDR3 contains 11 residues. The CDR3 loop is CAWTSTDTQYF. In DNA form, the CDR3 reads TGTGCCTGGACAAGCACAGATACGCAGTATTTT.